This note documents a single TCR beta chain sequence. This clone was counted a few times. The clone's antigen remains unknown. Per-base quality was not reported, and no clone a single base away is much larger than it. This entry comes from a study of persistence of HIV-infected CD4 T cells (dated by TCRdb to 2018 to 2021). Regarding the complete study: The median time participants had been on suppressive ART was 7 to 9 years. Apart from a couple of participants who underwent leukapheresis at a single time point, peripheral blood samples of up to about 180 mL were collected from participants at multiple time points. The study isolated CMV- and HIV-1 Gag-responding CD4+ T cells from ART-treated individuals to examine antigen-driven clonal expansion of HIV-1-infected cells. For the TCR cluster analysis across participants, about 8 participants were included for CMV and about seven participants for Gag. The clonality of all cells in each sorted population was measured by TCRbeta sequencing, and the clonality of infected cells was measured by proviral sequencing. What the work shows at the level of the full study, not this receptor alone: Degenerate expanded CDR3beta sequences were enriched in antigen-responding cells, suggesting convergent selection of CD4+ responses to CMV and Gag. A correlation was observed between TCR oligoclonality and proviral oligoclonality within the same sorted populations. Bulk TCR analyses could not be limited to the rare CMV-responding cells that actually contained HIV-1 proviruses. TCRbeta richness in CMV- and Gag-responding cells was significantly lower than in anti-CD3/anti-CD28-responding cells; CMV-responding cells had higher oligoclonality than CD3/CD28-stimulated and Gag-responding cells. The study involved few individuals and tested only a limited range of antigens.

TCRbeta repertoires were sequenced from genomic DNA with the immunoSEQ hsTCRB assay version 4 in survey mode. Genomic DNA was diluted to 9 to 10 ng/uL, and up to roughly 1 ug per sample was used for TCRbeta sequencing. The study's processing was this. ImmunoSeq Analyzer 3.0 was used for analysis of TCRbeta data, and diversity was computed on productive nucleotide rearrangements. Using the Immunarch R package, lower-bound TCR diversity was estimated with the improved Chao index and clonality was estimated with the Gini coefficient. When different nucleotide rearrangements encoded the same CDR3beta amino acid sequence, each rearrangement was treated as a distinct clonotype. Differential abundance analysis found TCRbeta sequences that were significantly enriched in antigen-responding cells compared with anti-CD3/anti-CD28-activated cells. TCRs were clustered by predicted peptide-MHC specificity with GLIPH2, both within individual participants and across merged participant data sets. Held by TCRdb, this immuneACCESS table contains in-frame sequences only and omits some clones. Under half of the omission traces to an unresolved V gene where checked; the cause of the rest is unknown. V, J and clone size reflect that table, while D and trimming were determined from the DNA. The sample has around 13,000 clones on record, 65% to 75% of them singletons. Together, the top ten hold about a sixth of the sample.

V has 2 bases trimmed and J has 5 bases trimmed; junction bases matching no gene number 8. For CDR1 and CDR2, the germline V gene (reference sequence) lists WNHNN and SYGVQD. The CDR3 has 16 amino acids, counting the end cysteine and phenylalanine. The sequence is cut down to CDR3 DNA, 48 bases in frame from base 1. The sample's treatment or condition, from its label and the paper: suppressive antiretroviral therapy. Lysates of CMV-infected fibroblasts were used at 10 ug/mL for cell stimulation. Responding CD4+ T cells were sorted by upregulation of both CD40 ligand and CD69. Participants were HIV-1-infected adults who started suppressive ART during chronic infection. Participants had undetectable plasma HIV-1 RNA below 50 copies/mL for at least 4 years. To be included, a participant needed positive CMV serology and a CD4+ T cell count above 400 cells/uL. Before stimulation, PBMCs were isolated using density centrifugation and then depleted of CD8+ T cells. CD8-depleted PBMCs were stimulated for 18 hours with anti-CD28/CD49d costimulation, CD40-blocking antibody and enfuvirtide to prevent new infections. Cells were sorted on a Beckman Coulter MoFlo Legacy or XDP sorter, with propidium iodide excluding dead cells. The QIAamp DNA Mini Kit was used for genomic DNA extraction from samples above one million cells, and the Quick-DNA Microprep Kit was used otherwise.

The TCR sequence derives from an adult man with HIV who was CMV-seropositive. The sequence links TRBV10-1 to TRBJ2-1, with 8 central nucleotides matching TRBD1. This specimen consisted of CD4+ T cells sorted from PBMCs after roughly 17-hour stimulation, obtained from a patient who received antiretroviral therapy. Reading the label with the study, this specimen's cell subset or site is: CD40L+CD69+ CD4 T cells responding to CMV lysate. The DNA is TGCGCCAGCAGTGAGACTAGACAGGGGAGTAACAATGAGCAGTTCTTC. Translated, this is CASSETRQGSNNEQFF.